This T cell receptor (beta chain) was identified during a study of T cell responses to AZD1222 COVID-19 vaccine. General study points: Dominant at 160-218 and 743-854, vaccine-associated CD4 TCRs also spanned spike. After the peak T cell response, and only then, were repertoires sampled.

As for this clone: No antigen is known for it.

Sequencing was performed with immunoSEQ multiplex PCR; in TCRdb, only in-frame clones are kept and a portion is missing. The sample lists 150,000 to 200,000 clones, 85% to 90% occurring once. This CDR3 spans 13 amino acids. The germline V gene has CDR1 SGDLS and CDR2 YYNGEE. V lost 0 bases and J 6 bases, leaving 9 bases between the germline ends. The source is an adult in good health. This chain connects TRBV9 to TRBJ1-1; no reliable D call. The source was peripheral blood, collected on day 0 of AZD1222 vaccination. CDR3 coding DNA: TGTGCCAGCAGCGTAGGAGGGAGGGCTGAAGCTTTCTTT. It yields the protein CASSVGGRAEAFF.